Following are 28 T cell receptor beta chains from one sample sequenced in a study of T cells after posttransplantation cyclophosphamide. Sequencing was performed with immunoSEQ multiplex PCR; in TCRdb, only in-frame clones are kept and a portion is missing. The table lists approximately 27,000 clones, with no singletons. The specimen sequenced was PBMCs. The receptors were gathered from a man in his fifties or sixties in good health, CMV-negative, and a related stem cell transplant donor.

This clone was seen repeatedly, ten times or more. This chain links TRBV7-8 with TRBJ2-6; 11 bases are shared with TRBD2. With 1 base clipped from V and 1 base from J, the junction kept 9 bases outside the gene matches. From germline, CDR1 is SGHVS and CDR2 FQNEAQ. The CDR3 loop spans 20 amino acids. The CDR3 reads CASSLGIGLAGASGANVLTF. CDR3 sequence (DNA): TGTGCCAGCAGCTTAGGAATCGGACTAGCGGGCGCTTCTGGGGCCAACGTCCTGACTTTC.

At least ten counts were recorded for this clone. This sequence joins TRBV5-1 and TRBJ2-1; 7 nucleotides match TRBD1. Germline V gene lookup returns CDR1 SGHRS and CDR2 YFSETQ. The J segment lost 7 bases and the V segment lost 4 bases, leaving 2 bases of the junction unmatched. The CDR3 is 12 residues long. The CDR3: CASSIQGNEQFF. The CDR3 DNA reads TGCGCCAGCAGCATACAGGGGAATGAGCAGTTCTTC.

This clone was seen ten or more times. The chain employs TRBV19 and TRBJ2-2, with TRBD1 identical over 9 bases. Germline loops: CDR1 LNHDA, CDR2 SQIVND (reference sequence). The junction had 7 bases not matched to a gene; V was cut back by 7 bases and J by 7 bases. The CDR3 contains 14 residues. DNA for the CDR3: TGTGCCAGTACGGGGACAGGGCTCAGCGGGGAGCTGTTTTTT. Protein: CASTGTGLSGELFF.

This clone showed up many times. The chain uses TRBV7-9 and TRBJ1-1; D might be TRBD1 (6 bases). The CDR3 is made up of 13 amino acids. CDR1 is SEHNR, CDR2 FQNEAQ, per germline (reference sequence). V dropped 4 bases and J dropped 10 bases, with 16 bases sitting between them. In DNA, the CDR3 is TGTGCCAGCAGCTCCCTATCGCCAGGGGTAGCTTTCTTT. Protein: CASSSLSPGVAFF. Combining the CDR3 with reference TRBV7-9 and TRBJ1-1 gives the whole variable domain DTGVSQNPRHKITKRGQNVTFRCDPISEHNRLYWYRQTLGQGPEFLTYFQNEAQLEKSRLLSDRFSAERPKGSFSTLEIQRTEQGDSAMYLCASSSLSPGVAFFGQGTRLTVV.

This clone appeared many times. The chain recombines TRBV27 with TRBJ2-3; maybe TRBD2 (7 bases). The CDR3 covers 16 residues. Per germline, CDR1 MNHEY and CDR2 SMNVEV (reference sequence). V gave up 4 bases and J gave up 5 bases, with 19 bases separating them. The CDR3 spells CASSSPLRGGKDTQYF. Here the CDR3 DNA reads TGTGCCAGCAGTTCTCCCTTAAGGGGGGGGAAAGATACGCAGTATTTT.

This clone was found many times. V and J are TRBV28 and TRBJ1-3; tentative D call: TRBD1 (6 bases). V was shortened by 0 bases and J by 0 bases, with 12 bases between the two germline ends. CDR3 length equals 17 residues. Germline loops: CDR1 MDHEN, CDR2 SYDVKM. This chain's CDR3 is CASSLWGAGPSGNTIYF. The CDR3 nucleotides are TGTGCCAGCAGTTTATGGGGGGCAGGCCCCTCTGGAAACACCATATATTTT.

This clone came up many times. The V call is TRBV15, the J call TRBJ2-3, with D possibly being TRBD1 (6 bases). This CDR3 contains 16 residues. CDR1 is LNHNV, CDR2 YYDKDF, per germline (reference sequence). The V end was cut by 1 base, the J end by 3 bases, with 14 bases between. The CDR3 nucleotides read TGTGCCACCAGCAGAGTTTTGGGGGCGGAGACAGATACGCAGTATTTT. It codes for CATSRVLGAETDTQYF.

This clone occurred many times. The chain combines TRBV6-1 with TRBJ2-5, with 7 bases matching TRBD1. Germline V gene lookup returns CDR1 MNHNS and CDR2 SASEGT. The CDR3 covers 14 residues. V lost 6 bases, J lost 1 base, and 5 bases stayed unmatched. The CDR3 is CASRKAGGQETQYF. CDR3 in DNA: TGTGCCAGCAGAAAAGCAGGGGGCCAAGAGACCCAGTACTTC.

This clone was detected ten times or more. V usage is TRBV5-6 and J usage is TRBJ2-7; no firm D call. The CDR3 runs to 11 residues. Trimming shortened V by 0 bases and J by 6 bases, and 4 bases separated the two germline ends. CDR1 and CDR2 from the germline V gene are SGHDT and YYEEEE. This CDR3 reads CASSLAVEQYF. In DNA, the CDR3 is TGTGCCAGCAGCTTGGCTGTCGAGCAGTACTTC.

The sample holds many counts of this clone. CDR3 in amino acids: CASSVKTGTGGLSYEQYF. As DNA, the CDR3 is TGTGCCAGCAGCGTTAAAACCGGGACAGGGGGCCTCTCCTACGAGCAGTACTTC. The chain couples TRBV27 to TRBJ2-7; 12 bases are a match to TRBD1. The V gene's germline CDR1 is MNHEY and CDR2 SMNVEV (reference sequence). The CDR3 spans 18 residues. V shed 6 bases, J shed 0 bases, and the junction held 12 bases outside the gene matches.

The sample holds many counts of this clone. The chain has TRBV27 and TRBJ1-2; TRBD1 aligns across 7 bases. The CDR3 is made up of 13 amino acids. V was clipped by 5 bases and J by 5 bases; unmatched bases: 5. The germline CDR1 and CDR2 sequences are MNHEY and SMNVEV (reference sequence). Here the CDR3 DNA reads TGTGCCAGCAGTCCTACAGGGGTTTATGGCTACACCTTC. Translating it yields CASSPTGVYGYTF.

This clone was recorded at least ten times. J is TRBJ2-6 and V is TRBV7-9; D not resolved. The V gene's germline CDR1 is SEHNR and CDR2 FQNEAQ (reference sequence). The CDR3 runs to 16 residues. V was pared by 1 base and J by 4 bases, with 11 bases between. CDR3 nucleotides: TGTGCCAGCAGCTTAGGAGCCACCACCGGGGCCAACGTCCTGACTTTC. Protein sequence: CASSLGATTGANVLTF.

This clone was detected many times. The chain employs TRBV6-6 and TRBJ2-5; 9 bases fit TRBD1. Germline-derived CDR1 and CDR2 are MNHNY and SVGAGI (reference sequence). The trim removed 5 bases at V and 5 bases at J, leaving 3 bases unmatched. The CDR3 runs to 13 residues. The CDR3 DNA follows: TGTGCCAGCAGTGTCGGGACAGGGGAGACCCAGTACTTC. Translation gives CASSVGTGETQYF.

This clone was recorded many times. The chain has TRBV21-1 and TRBJ2-1; TRBD1, the D gene given by the table, was not confirmed from the DNA. TRBV21-1 is labeled a pseudogene. The CDR3 consists of 16 residues. The CDR3 protein is CASSEETGLDYNEQFF. In DNA, the CDR3 is TGTGCCAGCAGCGAGGAGACAGGGTTAGATTACAATGAGCAGTTCTTC.

This clone has a count of ten or more. The rearrangement links TRBV28 to TRBJ2-3, with D unresolved. The V gene's germline CDR1 is MDHEN and CDR2 SYDVKM. This CDR3 is 13 amino acids long. The V end lost 7 bases, the J end lost 5 bases, and 13 bases lay between the germline ends. CDR3 residues: CASTSSSGDTQYF. For the CDR3, the DNA is TGTGCCAGCACCTCCTCATCGGGAGATACGCAGTATTTT. Variable domain in full (rest from reference TRBV28 and TRBJ2-3): DVKVTQSSRYLVKRTGEKVFLECVQDMDHENMFWYRQDPGLGLRLIYFSYDVKMKEKGDIPEGYSVSREKKERFSLILESASTNQTSMYLCASTSSSGDTQYFGPGTRLTVL.

This clone was seen repeatedly, ten times or more. The V gene is TRBV10-3, the J gene TRBJ2-3, with TRBD2 identical over 11 bases. Germline V CDR1 and CDR2: ENHRY, SYGVKD. Losses at the gene ends were 6 bases for V and 0 bases for J; bases not matched to a gene: 17. The CDR3 has 20 residues. CDR3 protein: CAIRADRVTSGGRSTDTQYF. For the CDR3, the DNA is TGTGCCATCAGGGCAGACAGGGTCACTAGCGGGGGCCGTAGCACAGATACGCAGTATTTT.

This clone showed up many times. The chain joins TRBV25-1 to TRBJ2-7; 12 nucleotides line up with TRBD2. Germline V lookup: CDR1 MGHDK, CDR2 SYGVNS. The V gene end was trimmed by 7 bases and the J gene end by 1 base; junction bases not matched to a gene: 2. The CDR3 is 14 residues long. CDR3 bases: TGTGCCAGCAAGACTAGCGGGAGATCCTACGAGCAGTACTTC. It is translated as CASKTSGRSYEQYF.

This clone was detected ten times or more. The chain joins TRBV2 to TRBJ2-5; 14 nucleotides line up with TRBD2. CDR1 and CDR2 from the germline V gene are SNHLY and FYNNEI. This CDR3 region has 16 residues. The V and J ends lost 7 bases and 1 base, in that order; junction bases with no gene match: 5. CDR3 protein: CASNAGTSGGQETQYF. The CDR3 coding sequence is TGTGCCAGCAACGCCGGGACTAGCGGGGGCCAAGAGACCCAGTACTTC.

This clone was recorded many times. The V gene is TRBV21-1, the J gene TRBJ2-5; the DNA was not used to check the table's D call, TRBD1. TRBV21-1 is labeled a pseudogene. The CDR3 length is 16 residues. The CDR3 bases are TGTGCCAGCAGCGACCCGGGACAGGGAAACCAAGAGACCCAGTACTTC. Protein product: CASSDPGQGNQETQYF.

Ten or more counts support this clone. The chain employs TRBV5-4 and TRBJ1-1, with D possibly being TRBD1 (5 bases). Trimming shortened V by 1 base and J by 2 bases, and 9 bases separated the two germline ends. In germline, CDR1 is SGHNT, CDR2 YYREEE (reference sequence). This CDR3 region has 14 residues. CDR3 nucleotides: TGTGCCAGCAGCTTGCGGGACTTAAACACTGAAGCTTTCTTT. Encoded protein: CASSLRDLNTEAFF. The entire variable domain, with the rest obtained from reference TRBV5-4 and TRBJ1-1, is as follows: ETGVTQSPTHLIKTRGQQVTLRCSSQSGHNTVSWYQQALGQGPQFIFQYYREEENGRGNFPPRFSGLQFPNYSSELNVNALELDDSALYLCASSLRDLNTEAFFGQGTRLTVV.

This clone appeared many times. The rearrangement uses TRBV27 and TRBJ1-5; D is uncertain. Per germline, CDR1 MNHEY and CDR2 SMNVEV (reference sequence). The CDR3 sequence is 16 residues long. V shed 2 bases and J shed 0 bases, with 11 bases lying between them. The CDR3 DNA is TGTGCCAGCAGTTTAAGCAGCGCCTATAGCAATCAGCCCCAGCATTTT. This encodes CASSLSSAYSNQPQHF.

This clone was seen repeatedly, ten times or more. The chain recombines TRBV25-1 with TRBJ2-1; 9 bases agree with TRBD2. This CDR3 spans 17 amino acids. Germline assignment: CDR1 MGHDK and CDR2 SYGVNS. Germline trimming cut 1 base from V and 5 bases from J; bases unmatched to any gene: 9. CDR3 in amino acids: CASSEFLSTSGNNEQFF. The CDR3, as DNA: TGTGCCAGCAGTGAATTCTTATCGACTAGCGGAAACAATGAGCAGTTCTTC.

This clone was seen many times. The chain joins TRBV7-3 to TRBJ2-5; 8 bases align to TRBD1. The CDR3 runs to 13 residues. Looked up from germline, CDR1 is SGHTA and CDR2 is FQGTGA. V was clipped by 5 bases and J by 4 bases; unmatched bases: 3. CDR3 loop: CASSQGQGETQYF. The CDR3 DNA is TGTGCCAGCAGCCAAGGACAGGGAGAGACCCAGTACTTC.

Ten or more counts support this clone. This chain uses TRBV9 with TRBJ1-1, with D unclear. Germline CDR1 is SGDLS and CDR2 is YYNGEE. Trimming stripped 2 bases from V and 2 bases from J, with 10 bases between. The CDR3 is 14 amino acids. CDR3 amino acids: CASSVEQINTEAFF. The CDR3 DNA reads TGTGCCAGCAGCGTGGAACAGATAAACACTGAAGCTTTCTTT.

This clone has at least ten counts. The chain joins TRBV5-1 to TRBJ2-3; TRBD2 matches at 11 bases. CDR3 length: 17 amino acids. Germline-derived CDR1 and CDR2 are SGHRS and YFSETQ. With 4 bases clipped from V and 0 bases from J, the junction kept 7 bases outside the gene matches. The DNA of the CDR3 is TGCGCCAGCAGCGCTCCTAGCGGGGGGCCTAGCACAGATACGCAGTATTTT. This codes for CASSAPSGGPSTDTQYF.

At least ten counts were recorded for this clone. J is TRBJ2-7 and V is TRBV2, with TRBD1 as a possible D gene (6 bases). CDR1 is SNHLY, CDR2 FYNNEI, per germline. Trimming cost V 7 bases and J 0 bases, with 7 bases left between them. The CDR3 contains 12 residues. The CDR3: CASKQGSYEQYF. The CDR3 nucleotides read TGTGCCAGCAAACAGGGCTCCTACGAGCAGTACTTC.

This clone was counted many times. The chain uses TRBV13 and TRBJ2-3, with 12 bases aligning to TRBD2. The CDR3 is 16 amino acids. V lost 5 bases, J lost 5 bases, and 8 bases stayed unmatched. The germline gives CDR1 PRHDT, CDR2 FYEKMQ (reference sequence). The CDR3 loop is CASSDLAGGPLDTQYF. The CDR3 DNA follows: TGTGCCAGCAGCGACCTAGCGGGAGGGCCTCTAGATACGCAGTATTTT.

This clone occurred many times. The gene calls are TRBV30 and TRBJ1-4; TRBD1 might be the D (5 bases). The CDR3 loop spans 15 amino acids. V lost 2 bases and J 5 bases, leaving 15 bases between the germline ends. Germline CDR1 and CDR2: GTSNPN and SVGIG (reference sequence). The CDR3 region has the DNA TGTGCCTGGAGTTATTCTGGAGGGACCAATGAAAAACTGTTTTTT. Amino acids: CAWSYSGGTNEKLFF.